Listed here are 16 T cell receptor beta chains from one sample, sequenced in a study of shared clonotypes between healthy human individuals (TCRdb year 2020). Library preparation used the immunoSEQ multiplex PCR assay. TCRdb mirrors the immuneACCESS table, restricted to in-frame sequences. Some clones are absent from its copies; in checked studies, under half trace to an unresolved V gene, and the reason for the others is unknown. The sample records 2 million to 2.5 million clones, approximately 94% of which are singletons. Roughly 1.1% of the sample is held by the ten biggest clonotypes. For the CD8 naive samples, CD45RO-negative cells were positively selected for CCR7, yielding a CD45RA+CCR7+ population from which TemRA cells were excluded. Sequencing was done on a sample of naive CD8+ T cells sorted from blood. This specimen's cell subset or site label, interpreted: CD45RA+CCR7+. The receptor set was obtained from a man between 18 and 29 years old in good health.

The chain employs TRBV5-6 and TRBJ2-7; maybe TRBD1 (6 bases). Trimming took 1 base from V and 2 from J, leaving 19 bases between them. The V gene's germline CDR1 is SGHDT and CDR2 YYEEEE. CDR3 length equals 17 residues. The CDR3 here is CASSLWDNAALTYEQYF. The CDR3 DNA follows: TGTGCCAGCAGCTTGTGGGACAACGCAGCCCTTACCTACGAGCAGTACTTC.

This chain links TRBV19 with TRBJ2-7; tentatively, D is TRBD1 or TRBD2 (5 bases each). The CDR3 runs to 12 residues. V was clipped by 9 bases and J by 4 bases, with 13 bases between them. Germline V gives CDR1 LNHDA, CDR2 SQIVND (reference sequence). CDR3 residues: CASRDGNYEQYF. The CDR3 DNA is TGTGCCAGCCGGGACGGGAATTACGAGCAGTACTTC.

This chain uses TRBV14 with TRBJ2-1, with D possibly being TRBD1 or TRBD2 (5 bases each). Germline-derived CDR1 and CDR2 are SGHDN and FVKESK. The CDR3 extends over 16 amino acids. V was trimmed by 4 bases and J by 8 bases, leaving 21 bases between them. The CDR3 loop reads CASSLGDAPVEDEQFF. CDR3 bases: TGTGCCAGCAGCCTAGGGGACGCGCCAGTGGAGGATGAGCAGTTCTTC.

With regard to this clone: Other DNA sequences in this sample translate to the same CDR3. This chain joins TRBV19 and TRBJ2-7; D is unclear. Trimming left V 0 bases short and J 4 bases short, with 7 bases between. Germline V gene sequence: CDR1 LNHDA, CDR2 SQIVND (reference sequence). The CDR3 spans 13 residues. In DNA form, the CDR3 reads TGTGCCAGTAGTATAGATCCAGGTTACGAGCAGTACTTC. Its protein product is CASSIDPGYEQYF. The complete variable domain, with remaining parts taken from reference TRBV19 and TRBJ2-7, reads DGGITQSPKYLFRKEGQNVTLSCEQNLNHDAMYWYRQDPGQGLRLIYYSQIVNDFQKGDIAEGYSVSREKKESFPLTVTSAQKNPTAFYLCASSIDPGYEQYFGPGTRLTVT.

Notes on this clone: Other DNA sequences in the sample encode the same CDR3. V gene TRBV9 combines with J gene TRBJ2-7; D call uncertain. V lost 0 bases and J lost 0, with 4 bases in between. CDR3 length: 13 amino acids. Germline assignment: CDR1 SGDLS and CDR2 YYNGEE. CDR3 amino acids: CASSVGLSYEQYF. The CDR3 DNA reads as TGTGCCAGCAGCGTAGGACTCTCCTACGAGCAGTACTTC.

The CDR3 region is CASSLGEYQETQYF. The CDR3 DNA reads as TGTGCCAGCAGCTTGGGGGAGTACCAAGAGACCCAGTACTTC. The chain carries TRBV5-4 and TRBJ2-5; a weak D match, TRBD2 (5 bases). The CDR3 loop spans 14 amino acids. CDR1 is SGHNT, CDR2 YYREEE, per germline (reference sequence). The ends were cut back, 0 bases at V and 0 bases at J, with 6 bases in the middle.

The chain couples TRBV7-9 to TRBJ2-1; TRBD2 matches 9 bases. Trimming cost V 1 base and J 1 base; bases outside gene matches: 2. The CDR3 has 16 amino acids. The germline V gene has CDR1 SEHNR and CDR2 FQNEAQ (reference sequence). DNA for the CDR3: TGTGCCAGCAGCTTAGAGCGGGGGGCTTCCTACAATGAGCAGTTCTTC. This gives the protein CASSLERGASYNEQFF.

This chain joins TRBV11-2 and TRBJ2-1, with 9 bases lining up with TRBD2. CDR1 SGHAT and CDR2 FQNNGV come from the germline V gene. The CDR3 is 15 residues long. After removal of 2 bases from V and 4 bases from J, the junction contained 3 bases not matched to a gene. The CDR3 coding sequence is TGTGCCAGCAGCTTAACTAGCGGGCTTTACAATGAGCAGTTCTTC. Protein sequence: CASSLTSGLYNEQFF.

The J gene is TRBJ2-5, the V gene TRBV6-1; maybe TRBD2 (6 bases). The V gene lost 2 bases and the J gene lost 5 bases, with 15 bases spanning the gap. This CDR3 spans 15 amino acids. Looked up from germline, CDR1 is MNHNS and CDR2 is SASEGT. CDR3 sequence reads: CASSEFVGAGETQYF. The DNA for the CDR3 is TGTGCCAGCAGTGAATTTGTAGGGGCGGGGGAGACCCAGTACTTC.

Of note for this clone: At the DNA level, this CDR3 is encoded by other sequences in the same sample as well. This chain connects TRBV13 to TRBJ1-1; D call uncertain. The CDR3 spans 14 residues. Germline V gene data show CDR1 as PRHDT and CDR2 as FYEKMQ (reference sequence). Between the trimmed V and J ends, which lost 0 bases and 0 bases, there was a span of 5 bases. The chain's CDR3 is CASSLGGMNTEAFF. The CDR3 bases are TGTGCCAGCAGCTTAGGCGGAATGAACACTGAAGCTTTCTTT.

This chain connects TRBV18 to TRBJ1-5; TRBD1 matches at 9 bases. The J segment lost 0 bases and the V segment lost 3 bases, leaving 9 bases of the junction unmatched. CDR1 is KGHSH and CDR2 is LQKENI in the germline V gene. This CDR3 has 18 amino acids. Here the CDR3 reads CASSPIGQGPYSNQPQHF. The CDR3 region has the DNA TGTGCCAGCTCACCGATCGGACAGGGGCCCTATAGCAATCAGCCCCAGCATTTT.

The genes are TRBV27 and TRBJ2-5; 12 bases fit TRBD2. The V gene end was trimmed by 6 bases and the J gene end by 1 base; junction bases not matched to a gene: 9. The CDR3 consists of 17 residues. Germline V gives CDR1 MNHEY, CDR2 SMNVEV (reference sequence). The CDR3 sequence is CASRPTRTSGTQETQYF. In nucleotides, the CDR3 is TGTGCCAGCAGACCAACCCGGACTAGCGGGACCCAAGAGACCCAGTACTTC.

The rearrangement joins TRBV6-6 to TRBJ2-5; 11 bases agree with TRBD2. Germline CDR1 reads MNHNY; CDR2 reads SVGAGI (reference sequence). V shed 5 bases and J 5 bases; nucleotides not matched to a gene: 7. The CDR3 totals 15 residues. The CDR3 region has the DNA TGTGCCAGCAGTATACTAGCGGGAGAGGATGAGACCCAGTACTTC. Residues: CASSILAGEDETQYF.

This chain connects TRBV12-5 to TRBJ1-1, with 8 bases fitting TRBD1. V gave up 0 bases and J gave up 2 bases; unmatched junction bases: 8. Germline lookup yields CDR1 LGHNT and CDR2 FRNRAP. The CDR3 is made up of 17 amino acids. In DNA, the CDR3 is TGTGCTAGTGGTTTGGTCTACAGGGGGGGAGTTAACACTGAAGCTTTCTTT. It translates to CASGLVYRGGVNTEAFF. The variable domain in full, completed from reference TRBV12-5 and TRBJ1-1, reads DARVTQTPRHKVTEMGQEVTMRCQPILGHNTVFWYRQTMMQGLELLAYFRNRAPLDDSGMPKDRFSAEMPDATLATLKIQPSEPRDSAVYFCASGLVYRGGVNTEAFFGQGTRLTVV.

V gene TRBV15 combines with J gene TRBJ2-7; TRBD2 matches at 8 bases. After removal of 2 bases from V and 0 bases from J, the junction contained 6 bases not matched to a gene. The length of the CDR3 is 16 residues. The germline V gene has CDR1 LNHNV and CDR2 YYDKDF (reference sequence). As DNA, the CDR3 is TGTGCCACCAGCAGACCCTTAGGGACTAGCTCCTACGAGCAGTACTTC. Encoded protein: CATSRPLGTSSYEQYF.

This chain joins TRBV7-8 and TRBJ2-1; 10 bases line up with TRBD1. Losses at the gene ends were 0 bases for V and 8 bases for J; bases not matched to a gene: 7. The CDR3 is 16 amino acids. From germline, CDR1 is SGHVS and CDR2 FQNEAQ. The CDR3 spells CASSLARTGGFHEQFF. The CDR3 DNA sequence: TGTGCCAGCAGCTTAGCTCGGACAGGGGGTTTCCATGAGCAGTTCTTC.